A single sample gave rise to the 23 T cell receptor beta chains below, sequenced in a study of control samples from healthy donors and cancer patients (dated by TCRdb to the early 2020s). The method behind the library was the immunoSEQ multiplex PCR assay. TCRdb holds this immuneACCESS table with in-frame rearrangements only. Some clones are missing; in checked studies, unresolved V genes explain under half, and the rest has no known cause. The sample contains roughly 120,000 clones, around 88% of them found a single time. The top ten constitute around 17% of the sample. Sequenced input: blood. The receptors derive from a woman in her forties or fifties in good health.

The chain uses TRBV5-6 and TRBJ2-6; no definite D call. Germline V lookup: CDR1 SGHDT, CDR2 YYEEEE. V was cut by 4 bases and J by 0 bases, with 11 bases left in between. The CDR3 is made up of 16 amino acids. CDR3 in amino acids: CASSATGLSGANVLTF. CDR3 bases: TGTGCCAGCAGCGCAACCGGGCTCTCTGGGGCCAACGTCCTGACTTTC.

J is TRBJ2-1 and V is TRBV6-5; D is uncertain. Germline V gives CDR1 MNHEY, CDR2 SVGAGI. The ends were cut back, 0 bases at V and 5 bases at J, with 5 bases in the middle. CDR3 length: 13 amino acids. Here the CDR3 reads CASSYSRHNEQFF. The CDR3 coding sequence is TGTGCCAGCAGTTACTCTCGCCACAATGAGCAGTTCTTC.

J is TRBJ2-3 and V is TRBV19; D might be TRBD1 (6 bases). The CDR3 runs to 14 residues. The V gene lost 7 bases and the J gene lost 2 bases, with 13 bases spanning the gap. Germline V gene data show CDR1 as LNHDA and CDR2 as SQIVND (reference sequence). This CDR3 is CASKGTGNTDTQYF. The CDR3 DNA reads as TGTGCCAGTAAGGGAACAGGGAACACAGATACGCAGTATTTT.

J is TRBJ2-7 and V is TRBV3-1 (or the pseudogene TRBV3-2); 12 bases are shared with TRBD2. CDR3 length: 17 amino acids. The trim removed 0 bases at V and 2 bases at J, leaving 5 bases unmatched. Per the germline V gene, CDR1 is LGHDT and CDR2 is YNNKEL (reference sequence). Here the CDR3 reads CASSQDRLAGGPYEQYV. CDR3 nucleotides: TGTGCCAGCAGCCAAGATAGGCTAGCGGGAGGGCCCTACGAGCAGTACGTC.

The chain couples TRBV7-2 to TRBJ2-2; a weak D match, TRBD1 (5 bases). The CDR3 loop spans 15 amino acids. Germline CDR1 is SGHTA and CDR2 is FQGNSA. Trimming removed 2 bases at V and 5 bases at J, with 12 bases between. This CDR3 reads CASSLNRGYTGELFF. CDR3 in DNA: TGTGCCAGCAGCTTAAATAGGGGTTATACCGGGGAGCTGTTTTTT.

This clone was recorded only once. The chain uses TRBV5-8 and TRBJ1-6; D is ambiguous. Germline V gene lookup returns CDR1 SGHTS and CDR2 YDEGEE. The CDR3 spans 13 residues. V was cut by 5 bases and J by 7 bases, with 10 bases left in between. The CDR3 DNA reads TGTGCCAGCAGAGTCTTTACGAATTCACCCCTCCACTTT. Translation: CASRVFTNSPLHF.

This chain uses TRBV19 with TRBJ2-3, with D perhaps TRBD2 (6 bases). CDR1 and CDR2 from the germline V gene are LNHDA and SQIVND (reference sequence). V lost 6 bases and J 8 bases, leaving 12 bases between the germline ends. The CDR3 spans 12 residues. CDR3 sequence: CASSPGVSTQYF. The CDR3 nucleotides read TGTGCCAGTAGCCCGGGAGTTAGTACGCAGTATTTT.

The rearrangement uses TRBV27 and TRBJ2-5; 9 bases match TRBD1. This CDR3 comprises 14 residues. Germline lookup yields CDR1 MNHEY and CDR2 SMNVEV (reference sequence). V lost 8 bases, J lost 5 bases, and 9 bases stayed unmatched. The CDR3 is CASSLGDRAETQYF. CDR3 bases: TGTGCCAGCTCACTAGGGGACAGGGCCGAGACCCAGTACTTC.

This chain links TRBV19 with TRBJ2-3, with 7 bases lining up with TRBD1. With V trimmed by 9 bases and J by 4 bases, 7 bases remained unmatched. Per germline, CDR1 LNHDA and CDR2 SQIVND (reference sequence). The CDR3 extends over 13 amino acids. This chain's CDR3 is CASQDRWADTQYF. The CDR3 DNA reads TGTGCCAGCCAGGACAGGTGGGCAGATACGCAGTATTTT.

The J gene is TRBJ1-1, the V gene TRBV19; no clear D. CDR3 size: 12 residues. Germline CDR1 reads LNHDA; CDR2 reads SQIVND (reference sequence). V lost 3 bases and J 3 bases, leaving 5 bases between the germline ends. The CDR3 sequence is CASSIKYTEAFF. CDR3 coding DNA: TGTGCCAGTAGTATCAAGTACACTGAAGCTTTCTTT.

The J gene is TRBJ1-5, the V gene TRBV7-2; a possible D gene is TRBD1 (5 bases). Germline loops: CDR1 SGHTA, CDR2 FQGNSA. The CDR3 is made up of 15 amino acids. Trimming pared 0 bases from V and 6 bases from J, leaving 12 bases between. CDR3 in amino acids: CASSLASIGTQPQHF. CDR3 bases: TGTGCCAGCAGCTTAGCCAGCATAGGGACTCAGCCCCAGCATTTT.

This chain joins TRBV5-1 and TRBJ1-1; a possible D gene is TRBD1 (6 bases). This CDR3 spans 14 amino acids. The germline V gene encodes CDR1 SGHRS and CDR2 YFSETQ. The germline V and J ends were trimmed by 1 base and 0 bases, with 7 bases remaining between them. For the CDR3, the DNA is TGCGCCAGCAGCTTGAGGGGGGTGAACACTGAAGCTTTCTTT. Its protein is CASSLRGVNTEAFF.

The genes are TRBV27 and TRBJ2-4, with 9 bases fitting TRBD1. The CDR3 is 16 amino acids. The J segment lost 0 bases and the V segment lost 4 bases, leaving 4 bases of the junction unmatched. Germline-derived CDR1 and CDR2 are MNHEY and SMNVEV (reference sequence). DNA for the CDR3: TGTGCCAGCAGTTCGGGACAGGGACGAGCCAAAAACATTCAGTACTTC. Protein product: CASSSGQGRAKNIQYF.

This clone was observed once. V is TRBV16 and J is TRBJ1-6; the match to TRBD1 covers 11 bases. Trimming cost V 4 bases and J 9 bases; bases outside gene matches: 5. The CDR3 sequence is 15 residues long. The V gene's germline CDR1 is KGHSY and CDR2 FQNENV. CDR3: CASSRRDRGSSPLHF. In nucleotides, the CDR3 is TGTGCCAGCAGCCGCCGGGACAGGGGGAGTTCACCCCTCCACTTT.

The V gene is TRBV3-1 (or the pseudogene TRBV3-2), the J gene TRBJ2-5; D call uncertain. Germline V lookup: CDR1 LGHDT, CDR2 YNNKEL (reference sequence). This CDR3 is 14 amino acids long. Trimming stripped 4 bases from V and 2 bases from J, with 11 bases between. The CDR3 nucleotides are TGTGCCAGCAGCCCTCGGAACGGACAAGAGACCCAGTACTTC. Protein: CASSPRNGQETQYF.

J is TRBJ2-6 and V is TRBV4-3; D uncertain. Per germline, CDR1 LGHNA and CDR2 YSLEER. V shed 0 bases and J shed 4 bases, with 10 bases lying between them. The CDR3 length is 16 residues. Here the CDR3 DNA reads TGCGCCAGCAGCCAAGAGTACCGCTCAGGGGCCAACGTCCTGACTTTC. It translates to CASSQEYRSGANVLTF.

V gene TRBV4-1 combines with J gene TRBJ2-5; 7 bases line up with TRBD1. The ends lost 1 base at V and 5 bases at J; junction bases unmatched: 13. CDR1 is MGHRA, CDR2 YSYEKL, per germline. CDR3 size: 17 residues. The CDR3 loop reads CASSQVANRGPLETQYF. The CDR3 bases are TGCGCCAGCAGCCAAGTGGCGAACAGGGGTCCGTTGGAGACCCAGTACTTC.

The V call is TRBV6-5, the J call TRBJ2-4; 8 nucleotides align to TRBD1. The CDR3 loop spans 14 amino acids. With 8 bases clipped from V and 3 bases from J, the junction kept 6 bases outside the gene matches. CDR1 and CDR2 (germline): MNHEY, SVGAGI. CDR3 bases: TGTGCCAGCTCTTCCGACAGGGGCAAAAACATTCAGTACTTC. Its translation: CASSSDRGKNIQYF.

The chain carries TRBV18 and TRBJ2-7; D is perhaps TRBD1 (6 bases). CDR3 length: 13 residues. Germline V gene lookup returns CDR1 KGHSH and CDR2 LQKENI. V gave up 4 bases and J gave up 5 bases, with 12 bases separating them. CDR3 bases: TGTGCCAGCTCACTACAGGGTCCGAACGAGCAGTACTTC. Protein sequence: CASSLQGPNEQYF.

This rearrangement joins TRBV10-1 to TRBJ2-3; TRBD1 or TRBD2 may be the D gene (5 bases each). The CDR3 contains 14 residues. CDR1 and CDR2 (germline): WNHNN, SYGVQD (reference sequence). The ends were cut back, 0 bases at V and 4 bases at J, with 8 bases in the middle. Here the CDR3 DNA reads TGCGCCAGCAGTGAGTCCCTGGGGGCAGATACGCAGTATTTT. Encoded protein: CASSESLGADTQYF.

This sequence joins TRBV30 and TRBJ1-6; D gene unclear. This CDR3 has 16 amino acids. Trimming cost V 1 base and J 13 bases, with 23 bases left between them. Germline V lookup: CDR1 GTSNPN, CDR2 SVGIG (reference sequence). In DNA, the CDR3 is TGTGCCTGGAGTGACCTAATAGGGAACGGAGTTAGTCCCCTCCACTTT. Translated, it gives CAWSDLIGNGVSPLHF.

This clone was recorded once. The rearrangement uses TRBV9 and TRBJ1-2, with D maybe TRBD1 (6 bases). Deletions cut 0 bases from V and 7 bases from J, with 16 bases between. CDR3 length equals 15 residues. Germline V gene data show CDR1 as SGDLS and CDR2 as YYNGEE. CDR3 region: CASSVVGAGEAGYTF. CDR3 sequence (DNA): TGTGCCAGCAGCGTAGTCGGAGCAGGGGAGGCTGGCTACACCTTC. The entire variable domain, with the rest obtained from reference TRBV9 and TRBJ1-2, is as follows: DSGVTQTPKHLITATGQRVTLRCSPRSGDLSVYWYQQSLDQGLQFLIQYYNGEERAKGNILERFSAQQFPDLHSELNLSSLELGDSALYFCASSVVGAGEAGYTFGSGTRLTVV.

This clone was seen a few times. CDR3 residues: CAVRDIHLYGYTF. The CDR3, as DNA: TGTGCCGTTCGGGACATCCACCTCTATGGCTACACCTTC. The chain joins TRBV19 to TRBJ1-2, with a possible D match to TRBD1 (6 bases). CDR3 length: 13 amino acids. CDR1 and CDR2 (germline): LNHDA, SQIVND (reference sequence). V lost 11 bases and J 4 bases, leaving 17 bases between the germline ends.